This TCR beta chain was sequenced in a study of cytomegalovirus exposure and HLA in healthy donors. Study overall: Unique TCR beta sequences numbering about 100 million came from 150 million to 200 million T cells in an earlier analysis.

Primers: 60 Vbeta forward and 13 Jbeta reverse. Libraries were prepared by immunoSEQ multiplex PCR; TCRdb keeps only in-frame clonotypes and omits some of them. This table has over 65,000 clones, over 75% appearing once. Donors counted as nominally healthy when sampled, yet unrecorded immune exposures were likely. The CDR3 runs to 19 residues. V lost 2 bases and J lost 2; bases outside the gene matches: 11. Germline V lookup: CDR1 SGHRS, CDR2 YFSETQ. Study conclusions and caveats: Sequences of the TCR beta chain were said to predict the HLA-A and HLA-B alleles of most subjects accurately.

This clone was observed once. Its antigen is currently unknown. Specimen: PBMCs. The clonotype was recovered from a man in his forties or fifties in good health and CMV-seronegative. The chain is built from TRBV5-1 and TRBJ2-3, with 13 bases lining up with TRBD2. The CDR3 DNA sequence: TGCGCCAGCAGCTTCAAAGTCCTGACTAGCGGGAGGAACACAGATACGCAGTATTTT. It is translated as CASSFKVLTSGRNTDTQYF.